Sequencing of this T cell receptor beta chain was carried out in a study of T cell changes during pregnancy in multiple sclerosis. The ends were cut back, 2 bases at V and 3 bases at J, with 11 bases in the middle. Germline values: CDR1 MGHRA, CDR2 YSYEKL. This CDR3 contains 15 residues. Using immunoSEQ multiplex PCR, the repertoire was profiled, and TCRdb retains in-frame clones only, with some absent. Of 77,000 or so clones in the sample, 93% were seen once. The material was peripheral blood, obtained in the second trimester of pregnancy. The gene calls are TRBV4-1 and TRBJ1-5; D is uncertain. The source is a female donor in good health, enrolled as a control in a pregnancy study. The chain's CDR3 is CASSQRVAINQPQHF. Here the CDR3 DNA reads TGCGCCAGCAGCCAAAGGGTAGCGATCAATCAGCCCCAGCATTTT.